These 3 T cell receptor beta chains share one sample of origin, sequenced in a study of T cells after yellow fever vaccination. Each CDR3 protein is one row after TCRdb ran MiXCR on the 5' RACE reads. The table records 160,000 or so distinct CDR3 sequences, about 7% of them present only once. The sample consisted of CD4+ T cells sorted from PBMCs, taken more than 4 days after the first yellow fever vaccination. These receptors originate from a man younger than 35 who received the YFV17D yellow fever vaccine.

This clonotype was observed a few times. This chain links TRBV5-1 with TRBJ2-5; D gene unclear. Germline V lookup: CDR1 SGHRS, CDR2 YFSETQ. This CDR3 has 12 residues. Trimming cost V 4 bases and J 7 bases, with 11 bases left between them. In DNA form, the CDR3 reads TGCGCCAGCAGCCTAGAGTCGGGGACCCAGTACTTC. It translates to CASSLESGTQYF.

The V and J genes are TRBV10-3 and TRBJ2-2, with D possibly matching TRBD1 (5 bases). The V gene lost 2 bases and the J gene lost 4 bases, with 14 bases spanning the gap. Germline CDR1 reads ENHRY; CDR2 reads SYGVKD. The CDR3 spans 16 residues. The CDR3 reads CAISERQSRSTGELFF. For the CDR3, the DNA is TGTGCCATCAGTGAGCGACAGAGCCGGTCCACCGGGGAGCTGTTTTTT.

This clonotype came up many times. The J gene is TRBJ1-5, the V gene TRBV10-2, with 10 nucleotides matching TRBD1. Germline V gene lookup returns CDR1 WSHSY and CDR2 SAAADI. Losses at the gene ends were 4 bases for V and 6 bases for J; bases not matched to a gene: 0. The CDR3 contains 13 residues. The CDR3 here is CASSGDRGQPQHF. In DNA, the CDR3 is TGCGCCAGCAGTGGGGACAGGGGTCAGCCCCAGCATTTT.